This is a list of T cell receptor beta chains from one sample in a study of blood T cell repertoires in COVID-19. Using immunoSEQ multiplex PCR, the repertoire was profiled, and TCRdb retains in-frame clones only, with some absent. The sample shows 150,000 to 200,000 clones, around 76% of them seen only once. The sample comprised PBMCs or T cells enriched from blood (not recorded which). The receptors stem from a woman in her forties or fifties with acute COVID-19. Each CDR3 is given with its conserved first and last residue. D genes are given only for firm matches. For some rows the clone size is stated as once, few or many, or as a class when expanded; others skip it.

V gene	clone size	D gene	J gene	CDR3 length	CDR3 DNA	CDR3 protein
TRBV9	once	NA	TRBJ1-6	15	TGTGCCAGCAGCGTCGCGAGACAGAGTGGTTCACCCCTCCACTTT	CASSVARQSGSPLHF
TRBV7-2	NA	TRBD1	TRBJ1-5	17	TGTGCCAGCAGCTTAGGTGGGACAGGGCTACATAATCAGCCCCAGCATTTT	CASSLGGTGLHNQPQHF
TRBV18	NA	NA	TRBJ1-1	11	TGTGCCAGCTCACCCCAGGGTGAAGCTTTCTTT	CASSPQGEAFF
TRBV7-9	once	TRBD1	TRBJ1-1	14	TGTGCCAGCAGCCCCCGACAGGGTAACACTGAAGCTTTCTTT	CASSPRQGNTEAFF
TRBV5-4	NA	NA	TRBJ1-4	12	TGTGCCAGCAGCGCCGGAGGAGAAAAACTGTTTTTT	CASSAGGEKLFF
TRBV5-1	NA	NA	TRBJ1-5	13	TGCGCCAGCAGCTTGGACAGGGAGCAGCCCCAGCATTTT	CASSLDREQPQHF
TRBV11-2	NA	TRBD2	TRBJ2-1	17	TGTGCCAGCAGCTTCGGCGGGGGGGTTAGCTCCTACAATGAGCAGTTCTTC	CASSFGGGVSSYNEQFF
TRBV11-2	NA	NA	TRBJ1-3	15	TGTGCCAGCAGCTTATCTCCGGGGATGGGAAACACCATATATTTT	CASSLSPGMGNTIYF
TRBV28	NA	NA	TRBJ1-5	11	TGTGCCAGCAGTCTTAATCAGCCCCAGCATTTT	CASSLNQPQHF
TRBV25-1	NA	TRBD1	TRBJ2-5	16	TGTGCCAGCAGCGCAACCCGGGACAGCTACCAAGAGACCCAGTACTTC	CASSATRDSYQETQYF
TRBV18	once	NA	TRBJ2-2	14	TGTGCCAGCTCATCCGCACAGGACCGGGGGGAGCTGTTTTTT	CASSSAQDRGELFF
TRBV2	NA	NA	TRBJ1-1	15	TGTGCCATAATTTCGGAGTTCAGGGTGGGAACTGAAGCTTTCTTT	CAIISEFRVGTEAFF
TRBV24-1	NA	NA	TRBJ1-2	16	TGTGCCACCAGTGACCCGAATTCGGACAGCCGCTATGGCTACACCTTC	CATSDPNSDSRYGYTF
TRBV18	NA	NA	TRBJ2-5	15	TGTGCCAGCTCACCAAGAATAGCAGACCAAGAGACCCAGTACTTC	CASSPRIADQETQYF
TRBV4-2	many	TRBD1	TRBJ1-1	15	TGTGCCAGCAGCCAAGATTGGGACAGTAAAACTGAAGCTTTCTTT	CASSQDWDSKTEAFF
TRBV29-1	NA	NA	TRBJ1-1	11	TGCAGCGCCGACCGGGGCACTGAAGCTTTCTTT	CSADRGTEAFF
TRBV19	NA	NA	TRBJ1-1	15	TGTGCCAGTAGTATAGGACAGTCCCTGAACACTGAAGCTTTCTTT	CASSIGQSLNTEAFF
TRBV5-1	NA	NA	TRBJ2-3	15	TGCGCCAGCAGCTTCTTGGGGGAGGGGGCAGATACGCAGTATTTT	CASSFLGEGADTQYF
TRBV28	NA	NA	TRBJ1-2	12	TGTGCCAGCAACAGGGCGGCCTATGGCTACACCTTC	CASNRAAYGYTF
TRBV29-1	NA	NA	TRBJ1-1	14	TGCAGCGCCCAAAGGCCGGGTGAGAACACTGAAGCTTTCTTT	CSAQRPGENTEAFF
TRBV5-1	NA	TRBD1	TRBJ1-3	16	TGCGCCAGCAGCTTAACAGGGGGCTTAGCTGGAAACACCATATATTTT	CASSLTGGLAGNTIYF
TRBV7-7	once	TRBD2	TRBJ2-4	20	TGTGCCAGCAGCTTAGCTGGGGTAGCGGGGGGAGGGGTGGCCAAAAACATTCAGTACTTC	CASSLAGVAGGGVAKNIQYF
TRBV27	few	NA	TRBJ1-5	13	TGTGCCAGCGGTTCGACAGGACTCCAGCCCCAGCATTTT	CASGSTGLQPQHF
TRBV7-9	few	TRBD1	TRBJ2-2	11	TGTGCCAGCAGCCGGACAGGGTTGATGTTTTTT	CASSRTGLMFF
TRBV30	NA	NA	TRBJ1-1	15	TGTGCCTGGAGCCCTGGGCTGGGGGGGAACACTGAAGCTTTCTTT	CAWSPGLGGNTEAFF
TRBV11-3	NA	NA	TRBJ2-2	14	TGTGCCAGCAGGGTTACAGCTAACACCGGGGAGCTGTTTTTT	CASRVTANTGELFF
TRBV5-4	NA	NA	TRBJ1-6	17	TGTGCCAGCAGCCCCGTGGGGGGGGGCACCTATAATTCACCCCTCCACTTT	CASSPVGGGTYNSPLHF